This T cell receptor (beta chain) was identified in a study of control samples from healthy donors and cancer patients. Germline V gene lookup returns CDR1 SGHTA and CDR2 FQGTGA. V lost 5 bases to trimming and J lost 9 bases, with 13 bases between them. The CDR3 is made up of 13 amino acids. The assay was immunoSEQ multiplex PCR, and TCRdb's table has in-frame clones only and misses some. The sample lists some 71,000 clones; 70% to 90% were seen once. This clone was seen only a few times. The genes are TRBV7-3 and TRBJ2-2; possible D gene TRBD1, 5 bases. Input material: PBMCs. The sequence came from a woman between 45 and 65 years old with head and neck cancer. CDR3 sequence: CASSPDDRWELFF. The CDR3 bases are TGTGCCAGCAGCCCAGACGACAGATGGGAGCTGTTTTTT. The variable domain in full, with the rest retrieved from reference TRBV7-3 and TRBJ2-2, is GAGVSQTPSNKVTEKGKYVELRCDPISGHTALYWYRQSLGQGPEFLIYFQGTGAADDSGLPNDRFFAVRPEGSVSTLKIQRTERGDSAVYLCASSPDDRWELFFGEGSRLTVL.